The rows below give T cell receptor beta chains drawn from one sample of a study of control samples from healthy donors and cancer patients. Only in-frame clones appear in the TCRdb table, and some are missing; sequencing was by immunoSEQ multiplex PCR. This table has 85,000 to 90,000 clones, more than 75% appearing once. Sequenced material: blood. The receptors shown here come from a middle-aged woman in good health. Both conserved end residues are part of each CDR3. The D gene is left open where the match is weak. Where a row states a size, it is once, few, many or the class of an expanded clone; other rows omit it.

J | V | size | D | DNA | CDR3
TRBJ1-5 | TRBV2 | - | - | TGTGCCAGCAAAGGAAGCAATCAGCCCCAGCATTTT | CASKGSNQPQHF
TRBJ1-4 | TRBV25-1 | - | - | TGTGCCAGCAGTGAAAGAGAGGGAACTAATGAAAAACTGTTTTTT | CASSEREGTNEKLFF
TRBJ1-5 | TRBV29-1 | - | - | TGCAGCGTAGCCACAGGGTTCAATCAGCCCCAGCATTTT | CSVATGFNQPQHF
TRBJ2-5 | TRBV28 | - | - | TGTGCCACCAGTTTATATAGGGTGGTGGAAGAGACCCAGTACTTC | CATSLYRVVEETQYF
TRBJ1-2 | TRBV4-3 | - | TRBD1 | TGCGCCAGCAGCCAGGATACAGGGGGCAAGGGCTACACCTTC | CASSQDTGGKGYTF
TRBJ2-5 | TRBV30 | - | - | TGTGCCTGGTCGGGTGAGACCCAGTACTTC | CAWSGETQYF
TRBJ2-2 | TRBV10-3 | - | - | TGTGCCAACCTGGAAAGCGCAACCGGGGAGCTGTTTTTT | CANLESATGELFF
TRBJ2-7 | TRBV19 | - | - | TGTGCCAGTAGTCCCTCCCGGGGGTACGAGCAGTACTTC | CASSPSRGYEQYF
TRBJ2-3 | TRBV7-8 | - | - | TGTGCCAGCAGCTTAGAGAGAAGGGACACAGATACGCAGTATTTT | CASSLERRDTDTQYF
TRBJ1-2 | TRBV14 | - | TRBD1 | TGTGCCAGCAGCCAAGCCCAGGGGGCAGATTATGGCTACACCTTC | CASSQAQGADYGYTF
TRBJ1-3 | TRBV7-9 | - | - | TGTGCCAGCTCCCTTAGCTCAGAGGGCTCTGGAAACACCATATATTTT | CASSLSSEGSGNTIYF
TRBJ1-1 | TRBV18 | medium-sized | - | TGTGCCAGCTCACACGGACTCTCAACGAACACTGAAGCTTTCTTT | CASSHGLSTNTEAFF
TRBJ1-5 | TRBV19 | - | - | TGTGCCAGTAGTATGGGGGTCGGGGGGCGAGGTCAGCCCCAGCATTTT | CASSMGVGGRGQPQHF
TRBJ1-3 | TRBV13 | - | - | TGTGCCAGCAGCTTAGAACGGACCATATATTTT | CASSLERTIYF
TRBJ1-1 | TRBV19 | once | TRBD1 | TGTGCCAGTAGTACTAAGCAGGGGGCTTGGACTGAAGCTTTCTTT | CASSTKQGAWTEAFF
TRBJ1-2 | TRBV24-1 | few | - | TGTGCCACCAGTGATGAGGCTGGAGGCTACACCTTC | CATSDEAGGYTF
TRBJ2-7 | TRBV6-5 | once | TRBD2 | TGTGCCAGCAGGAAAACTAGCGGCAACTACGAGCAGTACTTC | CASRKTSGNYEQYF
TRBJ1-4 | TRBV5-1 | - | TRBD1 | TGCGCCAGCAGGCTCGGACAGGGTAATGAAAAACTGTTTTTT | CASRLGQGNEKLFF
TRBJ2-6 | TRBV9 | - | - | TGTGCCAGCGGATCGTCCTGGCGGGCCAACGTCCTGACTTTC | CASGSSWRANVLTF
TRBJ1-3 | TRBV7-9 | - | - | TGTGCCAGCAGCTTCACAGGCTCCTCGGCTGGAAACACCATATATTTT | CASSFTGSSAGNTIYF
TRBJ1-6 | TRBV11-2 | - | TRBD1 | TGTGCCAGCAGCTTATCAGGGTCACAGGGGATTAATTCACCCCTCCACTTT | CASSLSGSQGINSPLHF
TRBJ2-3 | TRBV9 | - | TRBD1 | TGTGCCAGCAGCGTGGGGACAGGGGGCACAGATACGCAGTATTTT | CASSVGTGGTDTQYF